This T cell receptor beta chain stems from a study of PD-1 blockade in classical Hodgkin lymphoma. Whole-study findings and limits: Exclusion applied to patients who initiated nivolumab less than 1 year following ASCT.

Note on this clone: Its antigen is not known.

Profiling relied on immunoSEQ multiplex PCR, and the TCRdb table lists in-frame clones only, not all of them. Here the sample spans 90,000 to 120,000 clones, roughly nine tenths being singletons. Following autologous stem cell transplantation, relapse occurred in every patient, and exposure to brentuximab vedotin varied. This specimen consisted of peripheral blood mononuclear cells (PBMCs), obtained before the second cycle of nivolumab. The receptor comes from a human donor with classical Hodgkin lymphoma.

CDR3 loop: CASSLEVGLERMGQYF. CDR3 coding DNA: TGCGCCAGCAGCTTGGAAGTGGGTTTAGAGCGGATGGGGCAGTACTTC. The rearrangement uses TRBV5-1 and TRBJ2-7; TRBD2 might be the D (5 bases). With 0 bases removed from V and 9 bases from J, the gap between germline ends came to 22 bases. Germline CDR1 SGHRS, CDR2 YFSETQ. CDR3 length: 16 residues.